Presented here are 7 T cell receptor beta chains from one specimen sequenced in a study of T cells in Graves' hyperthyroidism and ophthalmopathy. Amplification of TCR beta CDR3 regions was performed using RNA transcripts as template. A set of HTBI primers served as the primers for a first-round RT-PCR of the TCR CDR3. TCRdb re-called the multiplex PCR reads with MiXCR, one entry per CDR3 protein. The sample includes under 350,000 distinct CDR3 sequences, 15% to 20% of them seen just once. Sequenced: blood. The receptor source for this set is a woman between 55 and 75 years old with Graves' ophthalmopathy.

Only a few counts were recorded for this clonotype. This chain joins TRBV19 and TRBJ1-1; D not certain. CDR1 and CDR2 from the germline V gene are LNHDA and SQIVND (reference sequence). This CDR3 has 13 residues. V lost 3 bases, J lost 1 base, and 6 bases lay in between. DNA of the CDR3: TGTGCCAGTAGTATGACCAGGAACACTGAAGCTTTCTTT. This translates into CASSMTRNTEAFF.

This clonotype showed up many times. The rearrangement joins TRBV5-1 to TRBJ2-7; 9 nucleotides match TRBD1. The CDR3 has 15 amino acids. The V segment lost 4 bases and the J segment 7 bases; nucleotides outside the gene matches: 12. Germline CDR1 reads SGHRS; CDR2 reads YFSETQ. CDR3 protein: CASSSTGGSSREQYF. The CDR3 nucleotides are TGCGCCAGCAGCAGTACAGGGGGCTCATCGCGTGAGCAGTACTTC.

In this sample, this clonotype turned up many times. The chain employs TRBV11-2 and TRBJ1-2; tentative D call: TRBD1 (6 bases). The CDR3 consists of 14 residues. Germline V gene lookup returns CDR1 SGHAT and CDR2 FQNNGV. Trimming took 3 bases from V and 8 from J, leaving 16 bases between them. The CDR3 region is CASSLYQGGYGYTF. The CDR3 DNA reads as TGTGCCAGCAGCTTGTATCAAGGGGGTTACGGCTACACCTTC.

The chain recombines TRBV27 with TRBJ2-7, with D perhaps TRBD1 or TRBD2 (6 bases each). V was pared by 4 bases and J by 2 bases, with 21 bases between. This CDR3 spans 17 amino acids. Germline loops: CDR1 MNHEY, CDR2 SMNVEV (reference sequence). This CDR3 is CASSWGLTGTPTYEQYF. The CDR3 DNA follows: TGTGCCAGCAGTTGGGGACTTACCGGGACACCGACCTACGAGCAGTACTTC.

About this clonotype: A much bigger clone sits one base away, suggesting this may be a read error. As the CDR3 is not closed by the conserved phenylalanine or tryptophan, this likely results from a read error. J is TRBJ1-4 and V is TRBV11-2; no clear D gene. The CDR3 spans 13 residues. Germline V gene sequence: CDR1 SGHAT, CDR2 FQNNGV. V was pared by 1 base and J by 2 bases, with 2 bases between. CDR3 nucleotide sequence: TGTGCCAGCAGCTTAGTGACTAATGAAAAACTGTTTCTT. This codes for CASSLVTNEKLFL.

The sample holds many counts of this clonotype. This chain links TRBV27 with TRBJ2-1; 9 positions match TRBD1. The CDR3 has 14 amino acids. Germline V gene lookup returns CDR1 MNHEY and CDR2 SMNVEV (reference sequence). The V segment lost 5 bases and the J segment 5 bases; nucleotides outside the gene matches: 4. This CDR3 is CASSPDRGDNEQFF. The CDR3 bases are TGTGCCAGCAGTCCTGACAGGGGGGACAATGAGCAGTTCTTC.

This clonotype was detected ten times or more. This chain uses TRBV7-2 with TRBJ1-2; D call uncertain. The V and J ends lost 1 base and 4 bases respectively, with 10 bases between them. The CDR3 is 14 amino acids. Germline CDR1 and CDR2: SGHTA and FQGNSA. Here the CDR3 DNA reads TGTGCCAGCAGCTTAGTGGCGCCGATCTATGGCTACACCTTC. It codes for CASSLVAPIYGYTF. The full variable domain, its missing parts supplied by reference TRBV7-2 and TRBJ1-2, is GAGVSQSPSNKVTEKGKDVELRCDPISGHTALYWYRQSLGQGLEFLIYFQGNSAPDKSGLPSDRFSAERTGGSVSTLTIQRTQQEDSAVYLCASSLVAPIYGYTFGSGTRLTVV.